This TCR beta chain was identified in a study of PD-L1 blockade in urothelial cancer. Study-wide background: T cells numbered a median of around 150,000 in the blood samples.

Germline V gene sequence: CDR1 MNHEY, CDR2 SVGAGI. The ends were cut back, 5 bases at V and 1 base at J, with 5 bases in the middle. The CDR3 contains 12 residues. Measured with immunoSEQ multiplex PCR; TCRdb has only the in-frame clones, and not every one. The data hold about 120,000 clones, with around 89% observed a single time. Time point meaning: peripheral blood 6 weeks after treatment start. The chain joins TRBV6-5 to TRBJ1-1; D remains ambiguous. The sample was PBMCs, taken around atezolizumab (anti-PD-L1) treatment. This clonotype was sampled from a man between 60 and 75 years old with urothelial cancer. This CDR3 reads CASSRSNTEAFF. In DNA form, the CDR3 reads TGTGCCAGCAGTCGGTCGAACACTGAAGCTTTCTTT.